The rows below give T cell receptor beta chains drawn from one sample of a study of CD8+CD57+ T cells in acquired aplastic anemia. TCRdb used MiXCR to reprocess the reads, holding one entry per CDR3 protein. The repertoire has around 400,000 distinct CDR3 sequences, 65% to 75% of them found once; the top ten carry approximately 3.9%. The sample comprised sorted CD4+, CD8+, or CD8+CD57+ T cells (not recorded which) from PBMCs. Source of these receptors: a human donor in good health, serving as a control. CDR3s include the opening cysteine and the closing phenylalanine or tryptophan. The D gene is left open where the match is weak. The size entry is marked missing in some rows and otherwise reads once, few, many or a size class.

clone_size: NA
d_call: NA
j_call: TRBJ1-2
cdr3_length: 13
v_call: TRBV6-1
cdr3_nt: TGTGCCAGCAGTGTCCGGGGGGTCTATGGCTACACCTTC
cdr3_aa: CASSVRGVYGYTF

clone_size: many
d_call: NA
j_call: TRBJ2-5
cdr3_length: 15
v_call: TRBV7-6
cdr3_nt: TGTGCCAGCAGCTTAAGACCATCGGGGTCAGAGACCCAGTACTTC
cdr3_aa: CASSLRPSGSETQYF

clone_size: NA
d_call: NA
j_call: TRBJ2-5
cdr3_length: 15
v_call: TRBV5-1
cdr3_nt: TGCGCCAGCATTCTCGGTACTCCGGGACAAGAGACCCAGTACTTC
cdr3_aa: CASILGTPGQETQYF

clone_size: NA
d_call: NA
j_call: TRBJ1-5
cdr3_length: 15
v_call: TRBV7-2
cdr3_nt: TGTGCCAGCAGCTCCAGGACTAGCGGGGGCGAGACCCAGCATTTT
cdr3_aa: CASSSRTSGGETQHF

clone_size: NA
d_call: NA
j_call: TRBJ2-7
cdr3_length: 18
v_call: TRBV7-6
cdr3_nt: TGTGCCAGCAGCTTTGCGACAGGCACCCGAACGACCTCCTACGAGCAGTACTTC
cdr3_aa: CASSFATGTRTTSYEQYF

clone_size: many
d_call: NA
j_call: TRBJ1-5
cdr3_length: 13
v_call: TRBV10-3
cdr3_nt: TGTGCCATCAGTGTCACACAGGATCAGCCCCAGCATTTT
cdr3_aa: CAISVTQDQPQHF

clone_size: NA
d_call: TRBD1
j_call: TRBJ1-5
cdr3_length: 18
v_call: TRBV12-3/TRBV12-4
cdr3_nt: TGTGCCACCAAAATTGTACCGACCGGGACAGGGGATAATCAGCCCCAGCATTTT
cdr3_aa: CATKIVPTGTGDNQPQHF

clone_size: many
d_call: NA
j_call: TRBJ1-5
cdr3_length: 15
v_call: TRBV6-1
cdr3_nt: TGTGCCGGCCAATTAGCACCGGGACCAGAACAGCCCCAGCATTTT
cdr3_aa: CAGQLAPGPEQPQHF

clone_size: many
d_call: TRBD1
j_call: TRBJ2-5
cdr3_length: 15
v_call: TRBV20-1
cdr3_nt: TGCAGTGCTAGGATACAGGGGTTACCTCAAGAGACCCAGTACTTC
cdr3_aa: CSARIQGLPQETQYF

clone_size: NA
d_call: NA
j_call: TRBJ1-1
cdr3_length: 15
v_call: TRBV7-2
cdr3_nt: TGTGCCAGCAGTCTGCAGGATGCCGAACTGCCCGAGCATTTCTTT
cdr3_aa: CASSLQDAELPEHFF

clone_size: NA
d_call: NA
j_call: TRBJ2-3
cdr3_length: 14
v_call: TRBV12-3/TRBV12-4
cdr3_nt: TGCGCCAGCAGTTCAGGCGCTAGTGCAGATACGCAGTATTTT
cdr3_aa: CASSSGASADTQYF

clone_size: NA
d_call: TRBD1
j_call: TRBJ1-4
cdr3_length: 14
v_call: TRBV20-1
cdr3_nt: TGCAGTGCTAGACCGGGACAGGGAGGTGAAAAACTGTTTTTT
cdr3_aa: CSARPGQGGEKLFF

clone_size: many
d_call: TRBD2
j_call: TRBJ2-3
cdr3_length: 18
v_call: TRBV9
cdr3_nt: TGTGCCAGCAGCGTAAGGCCTAGCGGGGGATTTAGCACAGATACGCAGTATTTT
cdr3_aa: CASSVRPSGGFSTDTQYF

clone_size: NA
d_call: TRBD1
j_call: TRBJ1-4
cdr3_length: 15
v_call: TRBV11-1
cdr3_nt: TGTGCCAGCAGCCCGACAGGGGCGTCTAATGAAAAACTGTTTTTT
cdr3_aa: CASSPTGASNEKLFF

clone_size: NA
d_call: NA
j_call: TRBJ2-7
cdr3_length: 13
v_call: TRBV12-3/TRBV12-4
cdr3_nt: TGTGCCAGCAGCCTACAGGGCACCCGCGAGCAGTACTTC
cdr3_aa: CASSLQGTREQYF

clone_size: NA
d_call: NA
j_call: TRBJ1-6
cdr3_length: 14
v_call: TRBV7-9
cdr3_nt: TGTGCCAGCGCACCCAGGGGCGGTAATTCACCCCTCCACTTT
cdr3_aa: CASAPRGGNSPLHF

clone_size: NA
d_call: TRBD2
j_call: TRBJ2-3
cdr3_length: 18
v_call: TRBV11-2
cdr3_nt: TGTGCCAGCAGCTTGGGCCCGGTGAATAGCGGGAGAACAGATACGCAGTATTTT
cdr3_aa: CASSLGPVNSGRTDTQYF

clone_size: many
d_call: NA
j_call: TRBJ2-7
cdr3_length: 16
v_call: TRBV12-3/TRBV12-4
cdr3_nt: TGTGCCAGCAGTCCCCTATCGGGCGGGGAATCCTACGAGCAGTACTTC
cdr3_aa: CASSPLSGGESYEQYF

clone_size: once
d_call: NA
j_call: TRBJ1-5
cdr3_length: 13
v_call: TRBV20-1
cdr3_nt: TGCAGTGCCCAACAGGGAGAAGGCTACACCCAGCATTTT
cdr3_aa: CSAQQGEGYTQHF

clone_size: many
d_call: NA
j_call: TRBJ1-1
cdr3_length: 13
v_call: TRBV29-1
cdr3_nt: TGCAGCGTTGAATTCGGGCGCGGGACTGAAGCTTTCTTT
cdr3_aa: CSVEFGRGTEAFF